Listed below are T cell receptor beta chains from one sample, sequenced in a study of cytomegalovirus exposure and HLA in healthy donors. Sequencing used immunoSEQ multiplex PCR; TCRdb keeps in-frame clones, though not all of them. The sample carries about 130,000 clones, roughly 80% recorded once. The sample comprised PBMCs. Every receptor here comes from a male donor in good health and CMV-seronegative. Both conserved end residues are part of each CDR3. A D gene is named only where the DNA matches it firmly. The size entry is marked missing in some rows and otherwise reads once, few, many or a size class.

>.|TRBV10-3|TRBD1|TRBJ1-2
TGTGCCATCAGCCCGACAGGGGGTGGCTACACCTTC
CAISPTGGGYTF
>.|TRBV18|.|TRBJ2-3
TGTGCCAGCTCTAACACAGATACGCAGTATTTT
CASSNTDTQYF
>.|TRBV6-1|TRBD1|TRBJ1-4
TGTGCCAGCAGTGCCGGACAGGGCTATGAAAAACTGTTTTTT
CASSAGQGYEKLFF
>.|TRBV14|.|TRBJ2-7
TGTGCCAGCAGCCAAGGCGCTGCAGGTACCTACGAGCAGTACTTC
CASSQGAAGTYEQYF
>few|TRBV28|TRBD1|TRBJ1-2
TGTGCCAGCAGCCGCCGGGACAGCCTCTATGGCTACACCTTC
CASSRRDSLYGYTF
>.|TRBV28|TRBD1|TRBJ1-1
TGTGCCAGCGATCCCACGCCAGGACAGGGGTTGGGTAGAGCTTTCTTT
CASDPTPGQGLGRAFF
>.|TRBV19|TRBD1|TRBJ2-1
TGTGCCAGTAGTATTGGTCAGGGGGCCTATGAGCAGTTCTTC
CASSIGQGAYEQFF
>.|TRBV6-6|.|TRBJ2-7
TGTGCCAGCAGTTACTCTACTAGGAACGAGCAGTACTTC
CASSYSTRNEQYF
>few|TRBV5-1|.|TRBJ1-6
TGCGCCAGCAGCTTGGCTGGGGGCGGGAATTCACCCCTCCACTTT
CASSLAGGGNSPLHF
>.|TRBV5-1|.|TRBJ2-2
TGCGCCAGCACTGCTCGAGACAGAAACACCGGGGAGCTGTTTTTT
CASTARDRNTGELFF
>once|TRBV5-5|.|TRBJ2-1
TGTGCCAGCAGCTTGGCCGGGAGCATCGGAGAGAAGTTCTTC
CASSLAGSIGEKFF
>.|TRBV4-2|.|TRBJ1-2
TGTGCCAGCAGCCAAGATGGCGGACAGTACTATGGCTACACCTTC
CASSQDGGQYYGYTF
>.|TRBV4-3|.|TRBJ2-1
TGCGCCAGCAGCCAAGGGATAGGGGTCTACAATGAGCAGTTCTTC
CASSQGIGVYNEQFF
>.|TRBV5-5|.|TRBJ1-4
TGTGCCAGCAGCTTCCGCCAGTCAACTAATGAAAAACTGTTTTTT
CASSFRQSTNEKLFF
>.|TRBV6-5|TRBD2|TRBJ2-1
TGTGCCAGCATGCACACTGGGAGGGCCAGTGAGCAGTTCTTC
CASMHTGRASEQFF
>few|TRBV7-9|.|TRBJ1-1
TGTTCCAGCAGCCCCCCCGAGGGAACTGAAGCTTTCTTT
CSSSPPEGTEAFF
>.|TRBV27|TRBD1|TRBJ2-5
TGTGCCAGCAGTTCGCGACAGGGCCAAGAGACCCAGTACTTC
CASSSRQGQETQYF
>.|TRBV7-9|.|TRBJ1-1
TGTGCCAGCAGTCAGAGGGAAGCTTTCTTT
CASSQREAFF
>.|TRBV10-2|.|TRBJ1-1
TGCGCCAGCAGGAGGGACACTGAAGCTTTCTTT
CASRRDTEAFF
>.|TRBV25-1|.|TRBJ1-5
TGTGCCAGCAGTGATGGCCAAGATCAGCCCCAGCATTTT
CASSDGQDQPQHF
>.|TRBV5-6|.|TRBJ2-3
TGTGCCAGCAGCTTGGGTGCCCGGGGGGATACGCAGTATTTT
CASSLGARGDTQYF
>.|TRBV25-1|.|TRBJ1-4
TGTGCCAGCAGCTCCCAAACGGTTCTTAATGAAAAACTGTTTTTT
CASSSQTVLNEKLFF
>.|TRBV30|.|TRBJ1-1
TGTGCCTGGAGTCTACAGGTTAACACTGAAGCTTTCTTT
CAWSLQVNTEAFF
>.|TRBV11-2|TRBD2|TRBJ2-3
TGTGCCAGCAGCCGGACTAGCGGGAGACGCACAGATACGCAGTATTTT
CASSRTSGRRTDTQYF
>.|TRBV30|TRBD1|TRBJ2-7
TGTGCCTGGGCTAAGGACAGGCTAACCTACGAGCAGTACTTC
CAWAKDRLTYEQYF
>.|TRBV27|.|TRBJ2-7
TGTGCCAGCAGTTTATTACCCCTAGACGCCTACGAGCAGTACTTC
CASSLLPLDAYEQYF
>.|TRBV7-6|.|TRBJ1-1
TGTGCCAGCAGCCCCCTCACGGCGGTCGACACTGAAGCTTTCTTT
CASSPLTAVDTEAFF
>.|TRBV4-2|.|TRBJ1-1
TGTGCCAGCAGCCAAGATGGGGACGGGGGGCCTGGTGAAGCTTTCTTT
CASSQDGDGGPGEAFF
>.|TRBV10-3|.|TRBJ2-2
TGTGCCATCAATTCGGGGGGCCTGGACGGGGAGCTGTTTTTT
CAINSGGLDGELFF
>.|TRBV6-5|TRBD1|TRBJ2-3
TGTGCCAGCAGGGACAGGGCATCAGATACGCAGTATTTT
CASRDRASDTQYF
>few|TRBV2|.|TRBJ1-1
TGTGCCAGCAAAGAGGTTTGGACTGAAGCTTTCTTT
CASKEVWTEAFF
>.|TRBV11-2|.|TRBJ2-2
TGTGCCAGCAGCTTAGACAGGTCGAACACCGGGGAGCTGTTTTTT
CASSLDRSNTGELFF
>.|TRBV7-9|.|TRBJ1-1
TGTGCCAGCAGCTTAGAGTCGGTCACTGAAGCTTTCTTT
CASSLESVTEAFF
>.|TRBV6-4|TRBD2|TRBJ2-1
TGTGCCAGCAGTGAAGCGGGAGAACCCTACAATGAGCAGTTCTTC
CASSEAGEPYNEQFF
>.|TRBV4-3|.|TRBJ1-4
TGCGCCAGCAGCCGGGCAGGGGCGTTTAATGAAAAACTGTTTTTT
CASSRAGAFNEKLFF
>.|TRBV4-3|.|TRBJ1-2
TGCGCCAGCAGCCAAGATGGAGGGACCGGCTATGGCTACACCTTC
CASSQDGGTGYGYTF
>.|TRBV30|.|TRBJ1-1
TGTGCCTGGAGTGTAAATCGGGGGAACACTGAAGCTTTCTTT
CAWSVNRGNTEAFF
>.|TRBV7-9|TRBD2|TRBJ2-3
TGTGCCAGTACACCTAGGCGGGGGGCCTCCACAGATACGCAGTATTTT
CASTPRRGASTDTQYF
>.|TRBV5-1|.|TRBJ1-1
TGCGCCAGCATCCTTTCGCCAGGGGCGGACACTGAAGCTTTCTTT
CASILSPGADTEAFF
>few|TRBV7-3|.|TRBJ2-1
TGTGCCAGCAGCTTAGGTGCAGGCACCAATGAGCAGTTCTTC
CASSLGAGTNEQFF
>.|TRBV6-1|.|TRBJ1-6
TGTGCCAGCAGTGGGGGACAAGTAATCTATAATTCACCCCTCCACTTT
CASSGGQVIYNSPLHF
>.|TRBV28|.|TRBJ1-2
TGTGCCGGCAGTTTGAGGACAGCCTATGGCTACACCTTC
CAGSLRTAYGYTF
>.|TRBV18|.|TRBJ2-1
TGTGCCACCCAGAGGGGGGGCAATGAGCAGTTCTTC
CATQRGGNEQFF
>few|TRBV21-1|.|TRBJ2-7
TGTGCCAGCAGCAAAGTTCCAACCGCCTGGATCAGGGGGTTGGGCTACGAGCAGTACTTC
CASSKVPTAWIRGLGYEQYF
>.|TRBV7-9|.|TRBJ2-7
TGTGCCAGCAGAGACGCGGGGCTAACCTACGAGCAGTACTTC
CASRDAGLTYEQYF